This TCR beta chain was retrieved from a study of blood T cell repertoires in COVID-19 (dated by TCRdb to about 2020). Turning to the overall study: Samples from collaborators originated in the United States, Italy and Spain and spanned both the acute and convalescent phases of COVID-19. The material from the prospective study consisted of cDNA or gDNA derived from T cells, B-cell-depleted T cells, or PBMCs. The dataset comprised deeply sampled blood TCRbeta repertoires from subjects exposed to, actively infected with, or recovered from COVID-19. The repertoires were released in a freely available public database meant as a resource for research on the immune response to SARS-CoV-2. Samples were obtained from the ongoing ImmuneRACE study (first 160 participants) and from 1,254 subjects provided by 6 global collaborators. Nearly every sample came with metadata listing a de-identified subject ID, COVID-19 status, age in years and sex. Where available, HLA class I and class II types were obtained from metadata supplied by the sample provider rather than from assay-based typing.

The V and J ends are trimmed by 1 base and 0 bases, leaving 9 bases between them. Its CDR3 holds 15 amino acids, cysteine through phenylalanine. This entry keeps only the CDR3 DNA: 45 bases, framed from base 1. The germline V gene specifies SGHRS as CDR1 and YFSETQ as CDR2. The paper's findings and limits, for the study overall: Clinical and demographic metadata were provided uncurated, with the amount varying by source and participant.

Each collaborating institution followed its own protocols to collect whole blood in K2EDTA tubes. For TCRbeta analysis, collaborator samples were shipped as frozen whole blood, as isolated PBMCs, or as DNA extracted from either sample type. TCRbeta CDR3 regions were amplified from genomic DNA by means of the immunoSEQ Assay, a bias-controlled multiplex PCR. The paper's processing steps were these. The number of nucleated cells in each sample was estimated by amplification of reference gene primers within the assay. To quantify the absolute abundance of each unique TCRbeta CDR3 rearrangement, sequence reads were collapsed and filtered. For each sample, productive Simpson clonality was calculated by taking the square root of Simpson's diversity index across productive rearrangements. Sourced from immuneACCESS, this table was stored by TCRdb with only in-frame sequences that have V and J called. A share of the clones is absent; for the studies checked, an unresolved V gene accounts for under half, and the remainder has no known explanation. The V and J calls and the clone size are those of that table, but D and trimming were determined from the DNA. This sample is represented by approximately 190,000 clones; roughly 87% of them were singletons. The ten most abundant clones make up approximately 6.2% of the sample.

This clone was detected a few times. The target of this receptor is not known. The sample holds no much larger clone one base away, and base qualities are not on file. Sequenced input: peripheral blood. The clonotype originates from a woman between 40 and 55 years old with acute or convalescent COVID-19. The V and J segments used are TRBV5-1 and TRBJ2-3; TRBD2 is a weak D gene call, 5 bases matching. The base sequence is TGCGCCAGCAGCTTGTACGGGGTAAGCACAGATACGCAGTATTTT. This translates into CASSLYGVSTDTQYF.